Below, 6 T cell receptor beta chains from the same sample are listed, as sequenced in a study of Graves' ophthalmopathy and Graves' hyperthyroidism. For repertoire sequencing, the TCR beta CDR3 regions were amplified from RNA transcripts. Second-round multiplex PCR followed a first-round RT-PCR using HTBI primers. One entry per CDR3 protein results from TCRdb running MiXCR on the multiplex PCR reads. This table holds 200,000 to 300,000 distinct CDR3 sequences, around 45% found once. The sample was peripheral blood. The receptors stem from an adult man with Graves' ophthalmopathy.

This chain connects TRBV7-9 to TRBJ1-1, with TRBD1 identical over 9 bases. CDR3 length: 17 residues. Germline trimming cut 3 bases from V and 4 bases from J; bases unmatched to any gene: 12. CDR1 SEHNR and CDR2 FQNEAQ come from the germline V gene (reference sequence). The chain's CDR3 is CASSFGQGRSRGTEAFF. CDR3 nucleotide sequence: TGTGCCAGCAGCTTCGGACAGGGGAGAAGTAGAGGCACTGAAGCTTTCTTT. Filled out from reference TRBV7-9 and TRBJ1-1, the complete variable domain reads DTGVSQNPRHKITKRGQNVTFRCDPISEHNRLYWYRQTLGQGPEFLTYFQNEAQLEKSRLLSDRFSAERPKGSFSTLEIQRTEQGDSAMYLCASSFGQGRSRGTEAFFGQGTRLTVV.

For this clonotype: At one of its ends the junction is not consistent with the germline gene, which may arise from a read error. CDR3 protein: CASSEVTGEQYF. The CDR3 coding sequence is TGTGCCAGCAGTGAAGTTACTGGCGAGCAGTACTTC. The V and J genes are TRBV10-2 and TRBJ2-7; unclear D gene. CDR1 WSHSY and CDR2 SAAADI come from the germline V gene. This CDR3 spans 12 amino acids.

The table lists this clonotype with a few counts. The chain links TRBV7-2 to TRBJ1-2; D remains unclear. The V end was cut by 5 bases, the J end by 4 bases, with 17 bases between. CDR1 SGHTA and CDR2 FQGNSA come from the germline V gene. The CDR3 contains 15 residues. CDR3 bases: TGTGCCAGCAGCCCAGTTGGCAGGCCTCCCTATGGCTACACCTTC. Translated, it gives CASSPVGRPPYGYTF.

The gene calls are TRBV12-3 or TRBV12-4 and TRBJ1-6; perhaps TRBD1 as D (6 bases). The V end lost 6 bases, the J end lost 8 bases, and 14 bases lay between the germline ends. The CDR3 consists of 14 residues. The CDR3 here is CASRDTGTDSPLHF. The CDR3 nucleotides read TGTGCCAGCAGAGATACAGGGACGGATTCACCCCTCCACTTT.

The gene calls are TRBV5-8 and TRBJ1-2, with D tentatively TRBD1 (6 bases). CDR3 length: 14 amino acids. Trimming stripped 2 bases from V and 7 bases from J, with 15 bases between. CDR1 and CDR2 (germline): SGHTS, YDEGEE. The CDR3: CASSLRAGAPGYTF. CDR3 nucleotides: TGTGCCAGCAGCTTACGGGCAGGGGCGCCTGGCTACACCTTC.

This chain uses TRBV5-5 with TRBJ2-5; D may be TRBD1 (6 bases). The CDR3 sequence is 13 residues long. The V and J ends lost 4 bases and 3 bases respectively, with 10 bases between them. In germline, CDR1 is SGHKS, CDR2 YYEKEE (reference sequence). The CDR3 nucleotides are TGTGCCAGCAGCCCGGACAGTGAAGAGACCCAGTACTTC. Its protein product is CASSPDSEETQYF.